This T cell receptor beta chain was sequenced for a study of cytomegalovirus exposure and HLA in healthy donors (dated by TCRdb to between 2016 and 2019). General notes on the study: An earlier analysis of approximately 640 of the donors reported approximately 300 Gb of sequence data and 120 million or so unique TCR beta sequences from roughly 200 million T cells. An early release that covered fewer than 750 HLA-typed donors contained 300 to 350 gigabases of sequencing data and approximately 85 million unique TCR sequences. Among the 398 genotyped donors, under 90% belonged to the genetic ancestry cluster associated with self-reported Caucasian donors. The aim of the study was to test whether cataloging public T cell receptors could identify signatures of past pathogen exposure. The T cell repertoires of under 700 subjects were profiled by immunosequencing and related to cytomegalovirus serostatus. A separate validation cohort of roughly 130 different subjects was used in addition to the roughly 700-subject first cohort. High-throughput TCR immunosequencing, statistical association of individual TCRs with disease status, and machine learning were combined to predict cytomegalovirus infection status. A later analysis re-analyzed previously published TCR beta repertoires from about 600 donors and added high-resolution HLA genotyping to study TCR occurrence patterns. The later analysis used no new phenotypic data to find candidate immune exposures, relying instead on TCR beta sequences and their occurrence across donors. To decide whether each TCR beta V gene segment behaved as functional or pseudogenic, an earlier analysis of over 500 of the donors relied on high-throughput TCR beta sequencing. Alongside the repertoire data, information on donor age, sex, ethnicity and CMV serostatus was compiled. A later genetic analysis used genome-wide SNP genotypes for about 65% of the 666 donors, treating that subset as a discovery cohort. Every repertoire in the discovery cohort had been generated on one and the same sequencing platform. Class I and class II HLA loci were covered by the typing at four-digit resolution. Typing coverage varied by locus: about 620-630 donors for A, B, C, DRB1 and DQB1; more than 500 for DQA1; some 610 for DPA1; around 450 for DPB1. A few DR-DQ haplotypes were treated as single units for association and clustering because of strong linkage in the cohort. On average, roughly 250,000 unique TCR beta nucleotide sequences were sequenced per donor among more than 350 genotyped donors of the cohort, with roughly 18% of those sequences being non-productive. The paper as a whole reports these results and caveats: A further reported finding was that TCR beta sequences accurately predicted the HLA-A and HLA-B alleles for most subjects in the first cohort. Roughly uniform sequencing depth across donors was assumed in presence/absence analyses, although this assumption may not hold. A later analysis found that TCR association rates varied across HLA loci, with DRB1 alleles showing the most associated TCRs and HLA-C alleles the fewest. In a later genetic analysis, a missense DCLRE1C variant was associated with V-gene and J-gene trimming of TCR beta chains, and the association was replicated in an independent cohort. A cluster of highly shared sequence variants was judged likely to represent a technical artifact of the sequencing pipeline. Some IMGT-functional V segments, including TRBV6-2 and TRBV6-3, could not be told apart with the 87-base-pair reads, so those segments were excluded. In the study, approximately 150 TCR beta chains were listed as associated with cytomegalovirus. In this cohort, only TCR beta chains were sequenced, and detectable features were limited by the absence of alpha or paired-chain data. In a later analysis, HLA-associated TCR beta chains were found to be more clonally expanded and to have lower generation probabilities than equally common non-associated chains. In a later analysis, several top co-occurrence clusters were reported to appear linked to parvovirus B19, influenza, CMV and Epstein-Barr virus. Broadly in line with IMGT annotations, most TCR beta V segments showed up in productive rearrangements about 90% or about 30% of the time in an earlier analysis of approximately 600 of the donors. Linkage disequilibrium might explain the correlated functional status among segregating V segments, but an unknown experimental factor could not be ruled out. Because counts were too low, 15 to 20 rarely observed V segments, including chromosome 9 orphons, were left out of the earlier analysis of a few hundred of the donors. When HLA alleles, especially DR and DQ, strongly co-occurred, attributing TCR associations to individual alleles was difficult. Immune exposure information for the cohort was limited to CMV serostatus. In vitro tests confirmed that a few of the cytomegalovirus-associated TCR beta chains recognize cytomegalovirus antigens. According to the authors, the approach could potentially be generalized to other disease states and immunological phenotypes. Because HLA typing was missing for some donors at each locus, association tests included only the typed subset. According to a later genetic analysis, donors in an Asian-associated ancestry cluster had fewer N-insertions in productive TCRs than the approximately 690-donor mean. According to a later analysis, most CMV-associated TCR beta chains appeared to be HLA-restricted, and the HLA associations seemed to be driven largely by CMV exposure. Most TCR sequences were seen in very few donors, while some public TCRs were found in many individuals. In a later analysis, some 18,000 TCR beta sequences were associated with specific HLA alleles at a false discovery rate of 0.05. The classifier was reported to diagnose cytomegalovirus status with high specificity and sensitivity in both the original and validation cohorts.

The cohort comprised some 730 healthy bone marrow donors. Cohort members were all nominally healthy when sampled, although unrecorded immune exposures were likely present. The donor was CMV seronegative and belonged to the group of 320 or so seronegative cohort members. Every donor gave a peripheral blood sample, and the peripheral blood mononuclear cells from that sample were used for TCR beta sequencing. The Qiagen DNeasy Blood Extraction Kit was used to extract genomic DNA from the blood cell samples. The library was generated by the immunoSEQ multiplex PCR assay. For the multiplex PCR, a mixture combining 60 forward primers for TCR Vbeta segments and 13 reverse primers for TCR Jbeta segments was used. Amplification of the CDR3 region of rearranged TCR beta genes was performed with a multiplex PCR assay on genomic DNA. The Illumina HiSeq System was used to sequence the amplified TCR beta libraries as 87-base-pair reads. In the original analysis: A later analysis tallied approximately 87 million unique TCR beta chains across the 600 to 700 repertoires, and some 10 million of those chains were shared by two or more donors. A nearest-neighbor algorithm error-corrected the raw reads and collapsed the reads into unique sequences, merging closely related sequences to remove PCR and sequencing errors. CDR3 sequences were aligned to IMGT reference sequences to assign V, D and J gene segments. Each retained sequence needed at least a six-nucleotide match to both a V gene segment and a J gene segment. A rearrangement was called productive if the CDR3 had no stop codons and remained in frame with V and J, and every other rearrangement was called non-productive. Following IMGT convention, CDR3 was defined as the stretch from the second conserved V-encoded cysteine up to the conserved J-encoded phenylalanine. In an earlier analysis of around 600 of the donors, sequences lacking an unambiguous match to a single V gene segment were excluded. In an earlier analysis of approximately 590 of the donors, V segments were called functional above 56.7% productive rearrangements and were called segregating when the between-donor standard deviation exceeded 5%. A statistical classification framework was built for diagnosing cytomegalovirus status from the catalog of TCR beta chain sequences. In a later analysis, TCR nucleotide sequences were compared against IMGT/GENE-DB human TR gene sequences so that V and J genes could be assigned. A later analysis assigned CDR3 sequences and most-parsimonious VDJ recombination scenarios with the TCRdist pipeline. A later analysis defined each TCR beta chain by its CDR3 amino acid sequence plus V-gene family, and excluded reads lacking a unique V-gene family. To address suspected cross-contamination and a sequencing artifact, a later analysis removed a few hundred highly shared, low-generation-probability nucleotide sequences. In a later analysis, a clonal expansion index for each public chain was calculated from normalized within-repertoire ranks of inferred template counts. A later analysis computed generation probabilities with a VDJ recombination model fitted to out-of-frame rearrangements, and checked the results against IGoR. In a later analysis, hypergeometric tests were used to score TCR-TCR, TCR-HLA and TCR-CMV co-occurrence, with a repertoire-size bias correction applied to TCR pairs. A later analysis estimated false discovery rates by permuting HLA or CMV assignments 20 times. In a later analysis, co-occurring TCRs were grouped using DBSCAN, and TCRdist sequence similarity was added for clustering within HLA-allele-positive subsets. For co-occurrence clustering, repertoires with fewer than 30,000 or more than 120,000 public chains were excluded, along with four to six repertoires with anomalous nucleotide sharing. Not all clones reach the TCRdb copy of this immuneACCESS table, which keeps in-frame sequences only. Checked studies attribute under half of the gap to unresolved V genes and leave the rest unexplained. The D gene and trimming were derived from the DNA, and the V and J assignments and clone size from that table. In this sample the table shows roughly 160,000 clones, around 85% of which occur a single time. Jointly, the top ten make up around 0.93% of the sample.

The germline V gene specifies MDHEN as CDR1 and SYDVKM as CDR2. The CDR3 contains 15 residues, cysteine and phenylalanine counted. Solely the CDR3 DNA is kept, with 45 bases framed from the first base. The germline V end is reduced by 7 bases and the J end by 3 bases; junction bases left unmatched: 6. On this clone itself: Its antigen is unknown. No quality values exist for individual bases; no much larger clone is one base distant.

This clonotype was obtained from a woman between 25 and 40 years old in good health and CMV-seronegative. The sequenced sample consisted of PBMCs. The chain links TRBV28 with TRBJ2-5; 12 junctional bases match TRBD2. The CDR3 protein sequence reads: CASKASGRAEETQYF. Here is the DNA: TGTGCCAGCAAGGCTAGCGGGAGGGCCGAAGAGACCCAGTACTTC.